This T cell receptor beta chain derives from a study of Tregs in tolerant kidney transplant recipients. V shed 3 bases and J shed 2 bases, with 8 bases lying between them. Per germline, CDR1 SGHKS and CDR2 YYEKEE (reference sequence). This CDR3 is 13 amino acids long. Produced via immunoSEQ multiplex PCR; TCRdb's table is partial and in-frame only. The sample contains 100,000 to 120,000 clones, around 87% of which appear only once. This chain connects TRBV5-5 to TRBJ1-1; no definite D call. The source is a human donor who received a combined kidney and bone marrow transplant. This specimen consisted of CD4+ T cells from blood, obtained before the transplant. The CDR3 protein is CASSSRLNTEAFF. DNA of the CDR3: TGTGCCAGCAGCTCAAGACTAAACACTGAAGCTTTCTTT.